This is a list of T cell receptor beta chains from one sample in a study of memory CD4+ T cells and cytomegalovirus serostatus. Sequenced by immunoSEQ multiplex PCR; TCRdb stores in-frame clones only, minus some. The repertoire holds over 65,000 clones, with roughly three quarters as singletons. The sample comprised memory CD4+ T cells from blood. These receptors all come from an adult in good health and CMV-seropositive. Each CDR3 is given with its conserved first and last residue. The order of the fields is clone size, D gene, J gene, V gene, CDR3 protein, CDR3 DNA. The D gene is left open where the match is weak. Size is stated for part of the rows, as once, few or many counts, or as a class when the clone is expanded.

few | NA | TRBJ2-4 | TRBV2 | CAISTDWPKNIQYF | TGTGCCATCTCGACGGACTGGCCCAAAAACATTCAGTACTTC
once | TRBD1 | TRBJ1-2 | TRBV5-4 | CASSLAAWTGSYGYTF | TGTGCCAGCAGCTTGGCCGCTTGGACAGGATCCTATGGCTACACCTTC
NA | NA | TRBJ2-5 | TRBV9 | CASSVQPGAGNYQETQYF | TGTGCCAGCAGCGTGCAGCCCGGGGCGGGAAACTACCAAGAGACCCAGTACTTC
NA | TRBD1 | TRBJ1-2 | TRBV25-1 | CASSPLSTGNYGYTF | TGTGCCAGCAGCCCACTCTCGACAGGGAACTATGGCTACACCTTC
NA | NA | TRBJ1-5 | TRBV21-1 | CASSNKRADQPQHF | TGTGCCAGCAGCAATAAGAGGGCGGACCAGCCCCAGCATTTT
NA | NA | TRBJ2-2 | TRBV10-3 | CAISEPTASGELFF | TGTGCCATCAGTGAGCCCACAGCGTCCGGGGAGCTGTTTTTT
NA | TRBD1 | TRBJ2-5 | TRBV15 | CATSRDYRGEETQYF | TGTGCCACCAGCAGGGACTACAGGGGGGAAGAGACCCAGTACTTC
NA | TRBD2 | TRBJ2-3 | TRBV11-2 | CASSSTSGADTQYF | TGTGCCAGCAGCTCGACTAGCGGTGCAGATACGCAGTATTTT
once | NA | TRBJ1-2 | TRBV7-9 | CASSSRRTPYGYTF | TGTGCCAGCAGCTCGAGGAGAACTCCCTATGGCTACACCTTC
once | NA | TRBJ2-1 | TRBV7-3 | CASTFALAEQFF | TGTGCCAGCACCTTCGCTCTGGCTGAGCAGTTCTTC
few | NA | TRBJ2-7 | TRBV14 | CASSETRSDYRTYEQYF | TGTGCCAGCAGCGAGACCCGATCGGACTACCGAACCTACGAGCAGTACTTC
medium-sized | NA | TRBJ1-1 | TRBV11-1 | CASSARTARAGTEAFF | TGTGCCAGCAGCGCCCGGACAGCGCGCGCGGGCACTGAAGCTTTCTTT
few | TRBD1 | TRBJ1-6 | TRBV28 | CASRTGGSYNSPLHF | TGTGCCAGCAGAACAGGGGGCTCCTATAATTCACCCCTCCACTTT
NA | TRBD2 | TRBJ2-5 | TRBV28 | CASSRVAGGAETQYF | TGTGCCAGCAGCCGGGTGGCGGGGGGAGCGGAGACCCAGTACTTC
NA | TRBD2 | TRBJ2-1 | TRBV7-2 | CASSSPTSGRASYNEQFF | TGTGCCAGCAGCTCCCCGACTAGCGGGAGGGCCTCCTACAATGAGCAGTTCTTC
NA | NA | TRBJ2-5 | TRBV20-1 | CSADWETQYF | TGCAGTGCTGATTGGGAGACCCAGTACTTC
NA | NA | TRBJ1-4 | TRBV6-4 | CASSETGFNEKLFF | TGTGCCAGCAGCGAAACAGGGTTTAATGAAAAACTGTTTTTT
once | TRBD1 | TRBJ1-5 | TRBV27 | CASSLEGGATPQHF | TGTGCCAGCAGTTTAGAAGGGGGCGCAACGCCCCAGCATTTT
once | TRBD1 | TRBJ2-1 | TRBV9 | CASSVVAGTGLGAPPKEQFF | TGTGCCAGCAGCGTAGTAGCCGGGACAGGGCTAGGGGCCCCTCCGAAGGAGCAGTTCTTC
NA | NA | TRBJ1-2 | TRBV5-1 | CASSVDLLNYGYTF | TGCGCCAGCAGCGTGGACCTCCTTAACTATGGCTACACCTTC
medium-sized | NA | TRBJ1-2 | TRBV7-2 | CASSLSGGVGTGYTF | TGTGCCAGCAGCTTGTCGGGCGGGGTGGGAACCGGCTACACCTTC
NA | NA | TRBJ2-3 | TRBV27 | CASSFRFRGPTDTQYF | TGTGCCAGCAGTTTTAGGTTCAGGGGCCCCACAGATACGCAGTATTTT
NA | TRBD1 | TRBJ2-7 | TRBV10-3 | CAISETRQGAYEQYF | TGTGCCATCAGTGAGACCAGACAGGGGGCCTACGAGCAGTACTTC
few | NA | TRBJ2-1 | TRBV7-3 | CASSGTDGHNEQFF | TGTGCCAGCAGCGGTACGGACGGGCACAATGAGCAGTTCTTC
NA | NA | TRBJ2-7 | TRBV6-1 | CASRPGMSYEQYF | TGTGCCAGCAGACCCGGGATGTCCTACGAGCAGTACTTC
NA | NA | TRBJ1-4 | TRBV30 | CARADRGEKLFF | TGTGCCCGTGCGGACAGAGGGGAAAAACTGTTTTTT
NA | NA | TRBJ1-5 | TRBV2 | CASSLYRVRDQPQHF | TGTGCCAGCAGCCTCTATCGGGTCAGGGATCAGCCCCAGCATTTT
NA | NA | TRBJ1-2 | TRBV28 | CASRGGANYGYTF | TGTGCCAGCAGGGGGGGAGCTAACTATGGCTACACCTTC
NA | NA | TRBJ2-2 | TRBV30 | CAWRGTENTGELFF | TGTGCCTGGAGAGGCACTGAGAACACCGGGGAGCTGTTTTTT
NA | NA | TRBJ1-2 | TRBV6-1 | CASSFDRNNYGYTF | TGTGCCAGCAGTTTCGACAGAAATAACTATGGCTACACCTTC
NA | NA | TRBJ1-1 | TRBV7-3 | CASSLEWGPNTEAFF | TGTGCCAGCAGCTTAGAGTGGGGGCCGAACACTGAAGCTTTCTTT
few | NA | TRBJ2-5 | TRBV30 | CAWSYGSTGEYF | TGTGCCTGGAGTTACGGGTCCACGGGAGAGTACTTC
NA | NA | TRBJ2-7 | TRBV5-4 | CASSSGSSDYEQYF | TGTGCCAGCAGCTCCGGAAGCTCGGACTACGAGCAGTACTTC
NA | TRBD2 | TRBJ2-5 | TRBV4-2 | CASSQGISGGALGETQYF | TGTGCCAGCAGCCAAGGTATAAGCGGGGGGGCCCTTGGAGAGACCCAGTACTTC
NA | TRBD2 | TRBJ2-1 | TRBV7-8 | CASSPQGLAGVDEQFF | TGTGCCAGCAGCCCACAAGGTCTAGCGGGAGTGGATGAGCAGTTCTTC
NA | TRBD1 | TRBJ2-6 | TRBV10-3 | CAISATGGGAGANVLTF | TGTGCCATCAGTGCAACAGGGGGAGGCGCTGGGGCCAACGTCCTGACTTTC
NA | NA | TRBJ2-1 | TRBV7-7 | CASSQDSYNEQFF | TGTGCTAGCAGTCAAGACAGCTACAATGAGCAGTTCTTC
NA | NA | TRBJ1-5 | TRBV28 | CASLSANQPQHF | TGTGCCAGCCTCTCGGCTAATCAGCCCCAGCATTTT
NA | TRBD1 | TRBJ1-2 | TRBV9 | CASESRGRWDYGYTF | TGTGCCAGCGAGTCGAGGGGGCGGTGGGACTATGGCTACACCTTC
NA | TRBD1 | TRBJ2-7 | TRBV6-5 | CASSSGTVIYEQYF | TGTGCCAGCAGCTCCGGGACAGTGATATACGAGCAGTACTTC